This TCR beta chain emerged from a study of T-cell memory formation after mild COVID-19 (dated by TCRdb to the early 2020s). Regarding the complete study: TCR sequence clusters from the two donors were largely donor specific. T-cell clones expanding and contracting after mild COVID-19 in two donors were tracked by longitudinal TCRalpha and TCRbeta repertoire sequencing. Two young, previously healthy adult volunteers, one female and one male, were included in the cohort.

This clonotype showed up just a few times. Its antigen is unknown. There are no base qualities to consult, and no much larger clone falls within one base. The instrument given in TCRdb is Illumina NovaSeq 6000. TCRalpha and TCRbeta cDNA libraries were built by 5'RACE with constant-segment primers, adding sample barcodes and unique molecular identifiers. RNA was extracted from every sample with Trizol reagent. The libraries were amplified in two PCR steps, and the second step added a second sample barcode and Illumina TruSeq adapters. Sequencing of the libraries was done on an Illumina NovaSeq, producing 2 x 150 bp paired-end reads. As for the original processing: Demultiplexing of reads and collapsing into UMI-guided consensus sequences were performed with migec v1.2.7. Using mixcr v2.1.11, the UMI consensuses were aligned to TRA and TRB V and J templates and assembled into clonotypes. Clonotypes were classified as expanded or contracted when called significant by both edgeR and NoisET, with noise models trained on biological replicates. For edgeR calls, the thresholds were a false discovery rate-adjusted p below 0.01 and a log2 fold-change of 1. PCA with hierarchical clustering of max-normalized trajectories of the 1000 most abundant clonotypes was used as exploratory dynamics analysis. Separately sequenced CD4+ and CD8+ repertoires were used to assign the CD4 or CD8 phenotype of responding clones. TCRdb reprocessed the public reads (quality trimming at Q25 with fastp, clone calling with MiXCR) and kept in-frame beta chains. Rows are unified per CDR3 protein, each entry keeping the most common DNA and genes. In this record, the V and J calls reflect TCRdb's handling and not the investigators' own analysis. The sample records 250,000 or so distinct CDR3 sequences, more than 15% of which are singletons. The top ten clonotypes cover roughly 23% of the sample.

Reading from cysteine to phenylalanine, the CDR3 counts 12 amino acids. CDR3 DNA is the only sequence kept; it has 36 bases, read in frame from the first base. Cut back by 3 bases and 7 bases, the V and J ends lie 9 bases apart. Results the study describes overall, beyond this receptor: The study covered only two mild cases, and larger cohorts including severe cases with pre-infection samples were considered necessary. Contracting CD4+ clones appeared mostly in the CM and EM memory subsets, whereas CD8+ clones were enriched in EMRA. Some responding clones were detected in pre-infection memory, suggesting pre-existing cross-reactive memory T cells joined the SARS-CoV-2 response. Clones contracting from day 15 to 85 had balanced CD4/CD8 phenotypes, while a second wave expanding from day 15 to 37 was biased towards CD4+. SARS-CoV-2 specificity of the second-wave clones peaking on day 37 was not confirmed.

PBMCs were isolated by Ficoll-Paque density gradient centrifugation. The source of this sequence is a young man who had mild COVID-19 (a few samples of this study predate the infection). The sample titles of this study are shuffled in the database, so cell type and time point are left out; the donor was told from shared clones. The chain is made from TRBV12-3 or TRBV12-4 and TRBJ1-1; the D gene cannot be named for sure. The sample comprised PBMCs or a T cell subset sorted from them (not recorded which). At the DNA level, the sequence is TGTGCCAGCAGTTTCCTAGGAAGTGAAGCTTTCTTT. The encoded protein is CASSFLGSEAFF.